Below are 8 T cell receptor beta chains sequenced from a single sample in a study of CD8 T cells in Susac syndrome. Random hexamers were used to reverse transcribe the RNA input (about 0.5 to 1 ug). MiXCR was run by TCRdb on the immunoSEQ multiplex PCR reads, yielding one entry per CDR3 protein. The repertoire holds some 94,000 distinct CDR3 sequences, 85% to 95% seen once, with around 0.33% in the top ten. The sequencing input was CD4+ T cells from PBMCs. The receptors were gathered from a human donor with Susac syndrome.

The V gene is TRBV16, the J gene TRBJ1-2, with TRBD1 matching over 12 bases. V lost 6 bases to trimming and J lost 7 bases; unmatched junction nucleotides: 6. Germline assignment: CDR1 KGHSY and CDR2 FQNENV. The CDR3 sequence is 14 residues long. CDR3 sequence: CASSRGQGAAGYTF. The CDR3 DNA is TGTGCCAGCAGTCGGGGACAGGGGGCTGCTGGCTACACCTTC.

The chain carries TRBV7-9 and TRBJ2-3; 8 bases fit TRBD1. Germline assignment: CDR1 SEHNR and CDR2 FQNEAQ (reference sequence). V was clipped by 5 bases and J by 7 bases; unmatched bases: 8. The CDR3 spans 14 residues. The CDR3 reads CASSPRQGKNTQYF. In DNA form, the CDR3 reads TGTGCCAGCAGCCCCCGACAGGGGAAGAATACGCAGTATTTT.

The chain couples TRBV3-1 to TRBJ2-1; no reliable D call. Trimming removed 4 bases from V and 6 bases from J, with 10 bases in between. Per germline, CDR1 LGHDT and CDR2 YNNKEL (reference sequence). CDR3 length equals 13 residues. CDR3 amino acids: CASSPSIFNEQFF. The DNA for the CDR3 is TGTGCCAGCAGCCCCTCCATTTTCAATGAGCAGTTCTTC.

The rearrangement joins TRBV6-5 to TRBJ2-1, with a possible D match to TRBD2 (6 bases). Germline lookup yields CDR1 MNHEY and CDR2 SVGAGI. Trimming removed 8 bases from V and 5 bases from J, with 16 bases in between. The CDR3 consists of 14 residues. The DNA of the CDR3 is TGTGCCAGCGGCGGGGCAGCCCAGAACAATGAGCAGTTCTTC. This codes for CASGGAAQNNEQFF.

V is TRBV4-2 and J is TRBJ1-5; D is undetermined. The CDR3 totals 15 residues. Trimming cost V 0 bases and J 8 bases, with 14 bases left between them. In germline, CDR1 is LGHNA, CDR2 YNFKEQ. The CDR3 DNA follows: TGTGCCAGCAGCCAAGAAGGCAGTGTGCGGGAGCCCCAGCATTTT. Translation gives CASSQEGSVREPQHF.

The chain carries TRBV19 and TRBJ1-5; no clear D. The CDR3 extends over 15 amino acids. In germline, CDR1 is LNHDA, CDR2 SQIVND (reference sequence). Between the trimmed V and J ends, which lost 7 bases and 1 base, there was a span of 14 bases. CDR3 DNA sequence: TGTGCCAGTATCGAGCGGAGAAGCAGCAATCAGCCCCAGCATTTT. This sequence encodes CASIERRSSNQPQHF. Based on the CDR3 plus reference TRBV19 and TRBJ1-5, the full variable domain is DGGITQSPKYLFRKEGQNVTLSCEQNLNHDAMYWYRQDPGQGLRLIYYSQIVNDFQKGDIAEGYSVSREKKESFPLTVTSAQKNPTAFYLCASIERRSSNQPQHFGDGTRLSIL.

The chain couples TRBV6-5 to TRBJ1-1; the D gene is possibly TRBD1 (6 bases). The germline CDR1 and CDR2 sequences are MNHEY and SVGAGI. Trimming took 4 bases from V and 5 from J, leaving 14 bases between them. CDR3 length equals 14 residues. The CDR3 sequence: CASSFRTERTEAFF. The CDR3 DNA is TGTGCCAGCAGTTTCCGGACAGAGAGGACTGAAGCTTTCTTT.

The chain joins TRBV29-1 to TRBJ2-1, with unresolved D. Germline V lookup: CDR1 SQVTM, CDR2 ANQGSEA. This CDR3 is 13 amino acids long. The ends were cut back, 6 bases at V and 7 bases at J, with 16 bases in the middle. The CDR3 nucleotides are TGCAGCGTGCCAGGACCCCTCCGGAATGAGCAGTTCTTC. Translated: CSVPGPLRNEQFF.